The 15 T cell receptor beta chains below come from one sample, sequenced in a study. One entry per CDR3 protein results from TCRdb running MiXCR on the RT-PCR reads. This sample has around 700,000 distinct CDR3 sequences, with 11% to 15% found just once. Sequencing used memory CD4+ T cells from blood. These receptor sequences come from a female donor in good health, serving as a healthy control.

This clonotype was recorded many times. CDR3 region: CASSMGRMNTEAFF. The CDR3 bases are TGTGCCAGCAGTATGGGACGGATGAACACTGAAGCTTTCTTT. The chain joins TRBV6-5 to TRBJ1-1, with D maybe TRBD1 (5 bases). The germline CDR1 and CDR2 sequences are MNHEY and SVGAGI. The CDR3 covers 14 residues. The V end was cut by 5 bases, the J end by 0 bases, with 10 bases between.

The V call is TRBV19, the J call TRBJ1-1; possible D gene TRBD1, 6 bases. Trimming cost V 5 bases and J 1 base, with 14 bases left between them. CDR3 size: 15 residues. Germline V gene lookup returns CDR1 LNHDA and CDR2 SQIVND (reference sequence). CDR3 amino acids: CASSRGGRRNTEAFF. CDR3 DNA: TGTGCCAGTAGTCGGGGGGGCCGAAGGAACACTGAAGCTTTCTTT.

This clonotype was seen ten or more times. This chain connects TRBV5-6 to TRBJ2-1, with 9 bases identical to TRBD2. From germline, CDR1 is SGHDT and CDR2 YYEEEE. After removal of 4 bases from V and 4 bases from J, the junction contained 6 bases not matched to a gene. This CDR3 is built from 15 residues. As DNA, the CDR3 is TGTGCCAGCAGCAGACCGGGACTAGCTTACAATGAGCAGTTCTTC. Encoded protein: CASSRPGLAYNEQFF.

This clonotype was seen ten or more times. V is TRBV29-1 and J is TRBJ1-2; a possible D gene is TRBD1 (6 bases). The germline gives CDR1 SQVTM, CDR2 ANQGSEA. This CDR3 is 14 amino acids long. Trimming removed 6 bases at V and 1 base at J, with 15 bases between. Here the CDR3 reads CSVQGDTVNYGYTF. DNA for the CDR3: TGCAGCGTCCAAGGGGACACCGTTAACTATGGCTACACCTTC.

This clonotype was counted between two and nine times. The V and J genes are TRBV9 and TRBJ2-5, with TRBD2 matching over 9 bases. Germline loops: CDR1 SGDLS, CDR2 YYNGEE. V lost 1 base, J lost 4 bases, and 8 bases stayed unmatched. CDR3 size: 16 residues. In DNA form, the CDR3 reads TGTGCCAGCAGCGTAATTGCGGGAGGGGCCGTAGAGACCCAGTACTTC. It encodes CASSVIAGGAVETQYF.

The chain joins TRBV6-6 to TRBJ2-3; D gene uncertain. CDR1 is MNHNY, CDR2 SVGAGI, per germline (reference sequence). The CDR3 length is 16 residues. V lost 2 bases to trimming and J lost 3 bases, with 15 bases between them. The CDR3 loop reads CASSYLPPDVTDTQYF. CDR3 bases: TGTGCCAGCAGTTACCTACCTCCTGATGTTACAGATACGCAGTATTTT.

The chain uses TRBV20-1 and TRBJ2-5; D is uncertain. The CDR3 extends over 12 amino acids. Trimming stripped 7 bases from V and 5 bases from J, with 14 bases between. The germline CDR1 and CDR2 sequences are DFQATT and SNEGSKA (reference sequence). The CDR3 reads CSDKTRRETQYF. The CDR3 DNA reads TGCAGTGATAAAACCCGCAGGGAGACCCAGTACTTC.

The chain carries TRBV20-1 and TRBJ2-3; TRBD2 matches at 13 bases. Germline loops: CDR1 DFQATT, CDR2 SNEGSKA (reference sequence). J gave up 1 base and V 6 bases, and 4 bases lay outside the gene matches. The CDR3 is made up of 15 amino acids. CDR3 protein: CSAAGTSGGTDTQYF. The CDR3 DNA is TGCAGTGCCGCAGGGACTAGCGGGGGCACAGATACGCAGTATTTT.

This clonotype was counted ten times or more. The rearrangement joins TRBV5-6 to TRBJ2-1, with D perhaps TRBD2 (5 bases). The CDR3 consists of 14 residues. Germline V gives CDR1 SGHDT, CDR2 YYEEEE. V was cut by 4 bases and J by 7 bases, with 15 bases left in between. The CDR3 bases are TGTGCCAGCAGCCCGATCGGGAAGCAGAATGAGCAGTTCTTC. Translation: CASSPIGKQNEQFF.

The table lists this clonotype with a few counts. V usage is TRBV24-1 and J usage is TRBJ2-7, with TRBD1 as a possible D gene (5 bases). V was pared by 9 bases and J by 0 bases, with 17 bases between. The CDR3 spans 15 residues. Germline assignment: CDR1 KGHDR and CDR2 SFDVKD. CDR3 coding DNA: TGTGCCACCCTCCTCCTTGGCGACAGCTCCTACGAGCAGTACTTC. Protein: CATLLLGDSSYEQYF.

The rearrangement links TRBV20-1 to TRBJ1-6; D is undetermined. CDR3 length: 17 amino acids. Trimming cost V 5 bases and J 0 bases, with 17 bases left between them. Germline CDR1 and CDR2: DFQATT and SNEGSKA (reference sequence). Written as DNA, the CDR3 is TGCAGTGCTTCCCTCATGGGGTTCAGCTCCTATAATTCACCCCTCCACTTT. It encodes CSASLMGFSSYNSPLHF.

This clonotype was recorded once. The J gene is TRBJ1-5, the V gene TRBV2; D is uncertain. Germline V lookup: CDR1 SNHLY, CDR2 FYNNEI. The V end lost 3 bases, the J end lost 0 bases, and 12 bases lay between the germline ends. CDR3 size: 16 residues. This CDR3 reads CASSDGTPYSNQPQHF. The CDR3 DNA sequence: TGTGCCAGCAGTGATGGTACACCGTATAGCAATCAGCCCCAGCATTTT. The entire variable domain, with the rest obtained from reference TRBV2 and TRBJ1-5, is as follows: EPEVTQTPSHQVTQMGQEVILRCVPISNHLYFYWYRQILGQKVEFLVSFYNNEISEKSEIFDDQFSVERPDGSNFTLKIRSTKLEDSAMYFCASSDGTPYSNQPQHFGDGTRLSIL.

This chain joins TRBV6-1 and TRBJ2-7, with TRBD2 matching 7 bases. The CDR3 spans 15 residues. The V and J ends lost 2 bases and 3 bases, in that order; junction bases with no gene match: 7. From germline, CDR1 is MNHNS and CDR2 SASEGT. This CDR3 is CASSERGGMFYEQYF. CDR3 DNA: TGTGCCAGCAGTGAACGGGGAGGGATGTTCTACGAGCAGTACTTC.

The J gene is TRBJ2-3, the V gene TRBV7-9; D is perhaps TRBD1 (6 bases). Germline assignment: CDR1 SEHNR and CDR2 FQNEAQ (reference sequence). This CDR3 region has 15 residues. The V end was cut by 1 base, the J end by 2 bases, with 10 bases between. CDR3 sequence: CASSLEGQITDTQYF. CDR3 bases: TGTGCCAGCAGCTTAGAGGGACAAATCACAGATACGCAGTATTTT.

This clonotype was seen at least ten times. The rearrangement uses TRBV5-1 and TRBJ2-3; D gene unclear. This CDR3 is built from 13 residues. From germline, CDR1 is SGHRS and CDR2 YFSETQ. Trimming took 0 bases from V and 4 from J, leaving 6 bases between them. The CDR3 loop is CASSLAQPDTQYF. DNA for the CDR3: TGCGCCAGCAGCTTGGCCCAGCCAGATACGCAGTATTTT. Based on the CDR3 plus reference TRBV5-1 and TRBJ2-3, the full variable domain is KAGVTQTPRYLIKTRGQQVTLSCSPISGHRSVSWYQQTPGQGLQFLFEYFSETQRNKGNFPGRFSGRQFSNSRSEMNVSTLELGDSALYLCASSLAQPDTQYFGPGTRLTVL.